This T cell receptor beta chain was identified in a study of neoadjuvant anti-PD-1 for oral cavity cancer (dated by TCRdb to 2020 to 2023). The study in broad terms: Before curative-intent surgical resection, most patients were given three to four biweekly doses of nivolumab at 3 mg/kg. Responders were defined as patients with complete response, partial response or stable disease by RECIST 1.1; non-responders were defined as patients with progression. A fourth nivolumab dose was given around day 43 to patients without progression, and definitive surgical resection was performed in those patients on days 50-56. The parent correlative cohort had 12 to 13 patients and a response rate of 30% to 35%. Overall study outcomes, separate from this receptor: TCR analyses included only three patients per response group, and the authors called for larger cohorts for validation. After neoadjuvant nivolumab, non-responders showed significantly higher T cell clonality (Gini index) in PBMCs than responders did. Higher pretreatment blood TCRbeta clonality and lower post-treatment tumor TCRbeta clonality were correlated with higher pretreatment blood Treg/Th17 ratios.

PBMC libraries used mostly approximately 480 ng of input genomic DNA for deep sequencing, with six replicates per sample. TCRbeta libraries were prepared with the immunoSEQ hsTCRbeta kit according to the manufacturer's instructions. Sequencing of the completed libraries took place using an Illumina NovaSeq 6000 S4 flow cell after they had been pooled to about 3 nM. The published analysis was carried out like this. The immunoSEQ Analyzer handled quality control and preprocessing of the raw data. The analysis was limited to productive rearrangements, and each clonotype was defined by a unique CDR3 amino acid sequence. Using the R package tcR, the researchers computed the Gini-Simpson index as their estimate of repertoire clonality. Student's t test was used to compare Gini indices, and Pearson correlation was used to assess associations with tumor size change. Drawn from immuneACCESS, this table holds only the in-frame rearrangements with V and J called that TCRdb kept. Clones are partly lost; checked studies trace under half to an unresolved V gene and leave the rest unexplained. That table gives V, J and clone size, and the DNA gave D and trimming. A total of over 14,000 clones appear in this sample, approximately 70% of them only once. In total, the top ten clones hold under 3.5% of the sample.

The CDR3 has 15 amino acids, counting the end cysteine and phenylalanine. Just the 45-base CDR3 DNA is kept, in frame starting at base 1. Looking up the germline V gene yields CDR1 SGDLS and CDR2 YYNGEE. Trimming costs V 1 base and J 4 bases, and their ends lie 14 bases apart. The sample's time point, from its label and the paper: before neoadjuvant nivolumab. None of the patients had received prior systemic or radiation treatment, and all were newly diagnosed with stage II-IVA oral cavity squamous cell carcinoma. The cohort consisted of patients with HPV-negative, locally advanced oral cavity squamous cell carcinoma. No culture maintenance or expansion was done, as the peripheral blood mononuclear cells went straight to analysis. The samples were drawn from a longitudinal correlative study tied to a single-arm phase II trial testing neoadjuvant nivolumab in oral cavity squamous cell carcinoma. Genomic DNA-based TCRbeta sequencing was performed on subject-matched pre- and post-treatment PBMCs and tumors from three responders and three non-responders. Peripheral blood mononuclear cells were collected before nivolumab treatment and again after treatment, at the time of surgery. The Maxwell RSC DNA from Cells kit was used to isolate genomic DNA from PBMCs.

As concerns this clone: It lacks a known antigen. No qualities accompany the bases; no much larger clone lies one base away.

The receptor comes from a person aged 35-79 years with oral cavity squamous cell carcinoma. The source material was PBMCs, sampled before nivolumab (anti-PD-1) treatment. The sequence joins TRBV9 to TRBJ1-2; the D gene identity is not certain. The CDR3 loop reads CASSVSEITIYGYTF. The DNA is as follows: TGTGCCAGCAGCGTATCTGAAATCACTATCTATGGCTACACCTTC.